The 18 T cell receptor beta chains listed next were all sequenced from one sample in a study of blood T cell repertoires in COVID-19. Some clones are missing from TCRdb's copy, which holds only in-frame ones; the method was immunoSEQ multiplex PCR. The sample holds some 80,000 clones; 70% to 90% are singletons and the top ten take roughly a fifth. Sequencing was done on a sample of peripheral blood. Receptors were obtained from a human donor in a cohort sampled during active COVID-19.

This chain uses TRBV7-2 with TRBJ2-1; 7 nucleotides agree with TRBD1. Germline loops: CDR1 SGHTA, CDR2 FQGNSA. The CDR3 consists of 17 residues. Trimming cost V 4 bases and J 3 bases; bases outside gene matches: 12. CDR3 coding DNA: TGTGCCAGCAGCTCACCGGGGACAGTGATGCTCTACAATGAGCAGTTCTTC. This translates into CASSSPGTVMLYNEQFF.

This clone was seen a single time. V usage is TRBV9 and J usage is TRBJ2-2; TRBD1 might be the D (6 bases). V gave up 4 bases and J gave up 4 bases, with 14 bases separating them. The length of the CDR3 is 15 residues. The V gene's germline CDR1 is SGDLS and CDR2 YYNGEE. The DNA of the CDR3 is TGTGCCAGCAGCCATGGACAGATAGGCACCGGGGAGCTGTTTTTT. Its translation: CASSHGQIGTGELFF.

The V and J genes are TRBV19 and TRBJ1-2; 7 bases are a match to TRBD1. The CDR3 spans 17 residues. With 1 base clipped from V and 1 base from J, the junction kept 9 bases outside the gene matches. Germline V gene sequence: CDR1 LNHDA, CDR2 SQIVND (reference sequence). CDR3 residues: CASSIGAGRGRNYGYTF. CDR3 in DNA: TGTGCCAGTAGTATAGGCGCGGGAAGGGGGCGTAACTATGGCTACACCTTC.

The genes are TRBV5-1 and TRBJ1-4; 7 nucleotides agree with TRBD1. CDR1 is SGHRS and CDR2 is YFSETQ in the germline V gene. The CDR3 loop spans 15 amino acids. The ends lost 4 bases at V and 5 bases at J; junction bases unmatched: 8. Written as DNA, the CDR3 is TGCGCCAGCAGCCCCCGGGACAGCGAGAATGAAAAACTGTTTTTT. It codes for CASSPRDSENEKLFF.

The chain joins TRBV14 to TRBJ2-1; 8 nucleotides match TRBD1. CDR1 and CDR2 from the germline V gene are SGHDN and FVKESK. J lost 6 bases, V lost 5 bases, and 9 bases had no gene match. The CDR3 is made up of 15 amino acids. This CDR3 reads CASSNPGGVTNEQFF. The CDR3 DNA follows: TGTGCCAGCAGCAACCCAGGGGGCGTAACCAATGAGCAGTTCTTC.

The J gene is TRBJ2-7, the V gene TRBV5-1, with D perhaps matching TRBD1 (6 bases). V was trimmed by 3 bases and J by 5 bases, leaving 12 bases between them. CDR1 is SGHRS, CDR2 YFSETQ, per germline. This CDR3 comprises 13 residues. The CDR3 DNA follows: TGCGCCAGCAGCTCGCAGGGGCCCCACGAGCAGTACTTC. Its translation: CASSSQGPHEQYF.

The chain employs TRBV7-3 and TRBJ2-1, with 9 bases lining up with TRBD1. CDR1 is SGHTA, CDR2 FQGTGA, per germline. The J segment lost 4 bases and the V segment lost 4 bases, leaving 5 bases of the junction unmatched. CDR3 length: 15 amino acids. CDR3 coding DNA: TGTGCCAGCAGCTCCCGACAGGGGGGGTACAATGAGCAGTTCTTC. It specifies CASSSRQGGYNEQFF.

The V call is TRBV2, the J call TRBJ2-3; D is possibly TRBD2 (6 bases). The V and J ends lost 5 bases and 2 bases respectively, with 11 bases between them. This CDR3 spans 14 amino acids. Per the germline V gene, CDR1 is SNHLY and CDR2 is FYNNEI. Here the CDR3 reads CASSLSGYTDTQYF. DNA of the CDR3: TGTGCCAGCAGTCTAAGCGGGTACACAGATACGCAGTATTTT.

This chain connects TRBV6-5 to TRBJ2-7, with 7 bases identical to TRBD1. Trimming cost V 8 bases and J 0 bases; bases outside gene matches: 4. Germline lookup yields CDR1 MNHEY and CDR2 SVGAGI. The CDR3 consists of 13 residues. CDR3 sequence: CASGQAFSYEQYF. In nucleotides, the CDR3 is TGTGCCAGCGGACAGGCCTTCTCCTACGAGCAGTACTTC.

The chain links TRBV7-2 to TRBJ2-3; the match to TRBD2 covers 8 bases. The CDR3 is made up of 17 amino acids. Germline-derived CDR1 and CDR2 are SGHTA and FQGNSA. V lost 2 bases to trimming and J lost 0 bases; unmatched junction nucleotides: 7. The CDR3 reads CASSLTARGASTDTQYF. Written as DNA, the CDR3 is TGTGCCAGCAGCTTAACGGCGCGGGGGGCGAGCACAGATACGCAGTATTTT.

V usage is TRBV2 and J usage is TRBJ2-1, with 11 bases fitting TRBD1. The ends lost 7 bases at V and 7 bases at J; junction bases unmatched: 6. This CDR3 has 14 amino acids. The germline CDR1 and CDR2 sequences are SNHLY and FYNNEI. The CDR3 DNA reads TGTGCCAGCAAGGACAGGGGGCTCTTTAATGAGCAGTTCTTC. As protein: CASKDRGLFNEQFF.

This rearrangement joins TRBV19 to TRBJ1-5, with TRBD1 matching 8 bases. CDR1 and CDR2 from the germline V gene are LNHDA and SQIVND (reference sequence). Unmatched junction bases numbered 6, after V lost 5 bases and J lost 0 bases. The CDR3 is made up of 16 amino acids. CDR3 protein: CASSARTGTSNQPQHF. The CDR3 region has the DNA TGTGCCAGTAGTGCCCGGACAGGGACTAGCAATCAGCCCCAGCATTTT.

The V and J genes are TRBV7-9 and TRBJ1-6, with D perhaps matching TRBD1 (5 bases). Germline lookup yields CDR1 SEHNR and CDR2 FQNEAQ (reference sequence). The length of the CDR3 is 14 residues. Deletions cut 10 bases from V and 5 bases from J, with 15 bases between. As DNA, the CDR3 is TGTGCCACTCAGCGGGGGACCGATAATTCACCCCTCCACTTT. This translates into CATQRGTDNSPLHF.

The chain has TRBV7-8 and TRBJ2-7; 8 bases agree with TRBD1. Per germline, CDR1 SGHVS and CDR2 FQNEAQ. This CDR3 has 15 amino acids. Trimming at V came to 3 bases and at J to 3 bases, leaving 7 bases not matched to a gene. The CDR3 protein is CASSFRQGSYYEQYF. Here the CDR3 DNA reads TGTGCCAGCAGCTTCCGACAGGGGAGTTACTACGAGCAGTACTTC.

This clone was recorded only once. The chain combines TRBV3-1 (or the pseudogene TRBV3-2) with TRBJ1-2; no firm D call. Germline V gene sequence: CDR1 LGHDT, CDR2 YNNKEL (reference sequence). The V and J ends lost 0 bases and 7 bases respectively, with 9 bases between them. The CDR3 extends over 13 amino acids. CDR3 sequence (DNA): TGTGCCAGCAGCCAAGATACGGGTGGTGGCTACACCTTC. Protein product: CASSQDTGGGYTF.

The V call is TRBV7-6, the J call TRBJ2-1; D perhaps matches TRBD2 (6 bases). CDR1 and CDR2 (germline): SGHVS, FNYEAQ. With 2 bases removed from V and 1 base from J, the gap between germline ends came to 18 bases. This CDR3 is 18 amino acids long. In DNA form, the CDR3 reads TGTGCCAGCAGCTTATTACTAGCTTCTACCCTTTCCTACAATGAGCAGTTCTTC. Its protein product is CASSLLLASTLSYNEQFF.

The V gene is TRBV5-1, the J gene TRBJ2-7, with 9 bases identical to TRBD1. CDR1 is SGHRS, CDR2 YFSETQ, per germline. J lost 2 bases, V lost 6 bases, and 6 bases had no gene match. The CDR3 consists of 14 residues. DNA for the CDR3: TGCGCCAGCAAGGGTGGGACAGGGCCCTACGAGCAGTACTTC. Amino acids: CASKGGTGPYEQYF. Full variable domain (outside the CDR3, taken from reference TRBV5-1 and TRBJ2-7): KAGVTQTPRYLIKTRGQQVTLSCSPISGHRSVSWYQQTPGQGLQFLFEYFSETQRNKGNFPGRFSGRQFSNSRSEMNVSTLELGDSALYLCASKGGTGPYEQYFGPGTRLTVT.

This clone has a handful of counts. The rearrangement joins TRBV11-2 to TRBJ2-1, with D perhaps TRBD2 (6 bases). CDR1 is SGHAT and CDR2 is FQNNGV in the germline V gene. With 6 bases removed from V and 6 bases from J, the gap between germline ends came to 21 bases. The CDR3 consists of 16 residues. This CDR3 reads CASSSAGNLGSNEQFF. DNA for the CDR3: TGTGCCAGCAGTTCGGCTGGGAACCTCGGGAGCAATGAGCAGTTCTTC.